The 17 T cell receptor beta chains listed next were all sequenced from one sample in a study of blood T cell repertoires in COVID-19. Method: immunoSEQ multiplex PCR; TCRdb's copy keeps in-frame clones and lacks some. The table lists approximately 180,000 clones, roughly 87% of them singletons. The material sequenced was PBMCs or T cells enriched from blood (not recorded which). The source of these receptors is a woman aged 35 to 49 with acute COVID-19.

The rearrangement links TRBV24-1 to TRBJ1-1; 7 nucleotides line up with TRBD1. V shed 3 bases and J 0 bases; nucleotides not matched to a gene: 9. Germline V gene sequence: CDR1 KGHDR, CDR2 SFDVKD. The CDR3 is 17 amino acids. The DNA for the CDR3 is TGTGCCACCAGTGATCCGGGCAGGGGGGAAATGAACACTGAAGCTTTCTTT. It specifies CATSDPGRGEMNTEAFF.

A single count supports this clone. The V call is TRBV9, the J call TRBJ1-3; a possible D gene is TRBD1 (5 bases). The CDR3 length is 14 residues. In germline, CDR1 is SGDLS, CDR2 YYNGEE. Trimming left V 0 bases short and J 8 bases short, with 12 bases between. The CDR3 DNA sequence: TGTGCCAGCAGCGTAGCCAGGGTCTCGGACACCATATATTTT. It specifies CASSVARVSDTIYF. Filled out from reference TRBV9 and TRBJ1-3, the complete variable domain reads DSGVTQTPKHLITATGQRVTLRCSPRSGDLSVYWYQQSLDQGLQFLIQYYNGEERAKGNILERFSAQQFPDLHSELNLSSLELGDSALYFCASSVARVSDTIYFGEGSWLTVV.

The rearrangement joins TRBV6-1 to TRBJ1-1, with 7 nucleotides matching TRBD1. The CDR3 spans 13 residues. The germline V gene encodes CDR1 MNHNS and CDR2 SASEGT. Trimming removed 2 bases from V and 5 bases from J; junction bases left unmatched: 2. The CDR3 is CASSETGVTEAFF. The CDR3 DNA reads as TGTGCCAGCAGTGAAACAGGGGTTACTGAAGCTTTCTTT.

The chain carries TRBV6-2 or TRBV6-3 and TRBJ2-7, with 7 bases aligning to TRBD1. V gave up 6 bases and J gave up 2 bases; unmatched junction bases: 10. Germline CDR1 MNHEY, CDR2 SVGEGT. The CDR3 contains 15 residues. The CDR3 DNA reads TGTGCCAGCAGCTCGCCCGGGACAGCACCCTACGAGCAGTACTTC. Its protein product is CASSSPGTAPYEQYF.

This chain connects TRBV9 to TRBJ2-5; D remains ambiguous. Germline CDR1 SGDLS, CDR2 YYNGEE. The CDR3 extends over 15 amino acids. V lost 0 bases to trimming and J lost 4 bases, with 13 bases between them. CDR3 bases: TGTGCCAGCAGCGTAGGCGGTAACCCAAGAGAGACCCAGTACTTC. Amino acid sequence: CASSVGGNPRETQYF.

The V call is TRBV3-1 (or the pseudogene TRBV3-2), the J call TRBJ2-5, with 8 bases aligning to TRBD1. The V gene end was trimmed by 4 bases and the J gene end by 5 bases; junction bases not matched to a gene: 9. The CDR3 loop spans 15 amino acids. Germline values: CDR1 LGHDT, CDR2 YNNKEL (reference sequence). The CDR3: CASSPALTGGETQYF. The CDR3 DNA is TGTGCCAGCAGCCCCGCCCTAACAGGGGGGGAGACCCAGTACTTC.

The rearrangement joins TRBV15 to TRBJ1-5, with 8 nucleotides matching TRBD1. Trimming removed 2 bases from V and 4 bases from J; junction bases left unmatched: 10. The germline gives CDR1 LNHNV, CDR2 YYDKDF (reference sequence). The CDR3 is 17 residues long. The CDR3 protein is CATSRSRLDRGNQPQHF. In nucleotides, the CDR3 is TGTGCCACCAGCAGATCCCGACTCGACAGGGGAAATCAGCCCCAGCATTTT.

The gene calls are TRBV30 and TRBJ2-3; possible D gene TRBD2, 6 bases. The length of the CDR3 is 13 residues. The V end lost 5 bases, the J end lost 6 bases, and 15 bases lay between the germline ends. Per germline, CDR1 GTSNPN and CDR2 SVGIG (reference sequence). The CDR3 nucleotides read TGTGCCTGGTTGGCAAAGCGGGCGGATACGCAGTATTTT. It specifies CAWLAKRADTQYF.

The chain recombines TRBV2 with TRBJ1-2, with a tentative D call TRBD1 (6 bases). Per the germline V gene, CDR1 is SNHLY and CDR2 is FYNNEI. V dropped 6 bases and J dropped 8 bases, with 16 bases sitting between them. This CDR3 has 13 residues. Here the CDR3 reads CASSRTGLEGYTF. CDR3 coding DNA: TGTGCCAGCAGCAGAACAGGGCTCGAGGGCTACACCTTC. Combining the CDR3 with reference TRBV2 and TRBJ1-2 gives the whole variable domain EPEVTQTPSHQVTQMGQEVILRCVPISNHLYFYWYRQILGQKVEFLVSFYNNEISEKSEIFDDQFSVERPDGSNFTLKIRSTKLEDSAMYFCASSRTGLEGYTFGSGTRLTVV.

The V and J genes are TRBV6-5 and TRBJ2-7; D is possibly TRBD2 (5 bases). The CDR3 is 12 amino acids. Trimming pared 6 bases from V and 8 bases from J, leaving 14 bases between. Germline assignment: CDR1 MNHEY and CDR2 SVGAGI. The CDR3 nucleotides are TGTGCCAGCAGCCCGCCGGACTCGAAGCAGTACTTC. Translating it yields CASSPPDSKQYF.

The chain recombines TRBV28 with TRBJ2-3, with D perhaps TRBD1 (7 bases). CDR3 size: 15 residues. Between the trimmed V and J ends, which lost 2 bases and 3 bases, there was a span of 12 bases. Looked up from germline, CDR1 is MDHEN and CDR2 is SYDVKM. In nucleotides, the CDR3 is TGTGCCAGCAGTTTAGGGCAGGGGGGAACAGATACGCAGTATTTT. Encoded protein: CASSLGQGGTDTQYF.

This rearrangement joins TRBV4-3 to TRBJ2-3, with D possibly matching TRBD2 (6 bases). V was shortened by 3 bases and J by 2 bases, with 12 bases between the two germline ends. Germline assignment: CDR1 LGHNA and CDR2 YSLEER. The CDR3 sequence is 15 residues long. CDR3 sequence reads: CASSQFGRTTDTQYF. The CDR3 nucleotides are TGCGCCAGCAGCCAGTTCGGGAGAACCACAGATACGCAGTATTTT.

The V gene is TRBV4-2, the J gene TRBJ2-1; TRBD2 aligns across 10 bases. The CDR3 extends over 17 amino acids. The junction had 9 bases not matched to a gene; V was cut back by 3 bases and J by 4 bases. Germline CDR1 reads LGHNA; CDR2 reads YNFKEQ. The CDR3 nucleotides read TGTGCCAGCAGCCAGGACGTAGCGGGGGGCATTTACAATGAGCAGTTCTTC. Translating gives CASSQDVAGGIYNEQFF.

This chain connects TRBV7-3 to TRBJ2-5; 12 bases fit TRBD2. V shed 5 bases, J shed 5 bases, and the junction held 6 bases outside the gene matches. Germline loops: CDR1 SGHTA, CDR2 FQGTGA. This CDR3 region has 15 residues. DNA of the CDR3: TGTGCCAGCAGCCCGTACGGGACTAGCGGGGAGACCCAGTACTTC. Its translation: CASSPYGTSGETQYF.

This chain joins TRBV27 and TRBJ1-1; TRBD1 might be the D (6 bases). From germline, CDR1 is MNHEY and CDR2 SMNVEV (reference sequence). The germline V and J ends were trimmed by 8 bases and 0 bases, with 16 bases remaining between them. This CDR3 region has 15 residues. This chain's CDR3 is CASGPGHQMNTEAFF. The CDR3 region has the DNA TGTGCCAGCGGACCGGGACACCAGATGAACACTGAAGCTTTCTTT.

The rearrangement links TRBV28 to TRBJ1-5; 9 nucleotides line up with TRBD1. Germline loops: CDR1 MDHEN, CDR2 SYDVKM. The V gene end was trimmed by 4 bases and the J gene end by 9 bases; junction bases not matched to a gene: 16. The CDR3 loop spans 17 amino acids. The CDR3 sequence: CASSSPSTGGGLSPQHF. Written as DNA, the CDR3 is TGTGCCAGCAGTTCCCCCTCGACAGGGGGGGGGCTTTCGCCCCAGCATTTT.

This clone was observed once. The rearrangement uses TRBV7-2 and TRBJ1-3, with D uncertain. V was pared by 4 bases and J by 2 bases, with 6 bases between. This CDR3 contains 13 residues. CDR1 and CDR2 (germline): SGHTA, FQGNSA. CDR3: CASSSYTGNTIYF. The CDR3 region has the DNA TGTGCCAGCAGCTCCTATACTGGAAACACCATATATTTT. The full variable domain, with the rest looked up from reference TRBV7-2 and TRBJ1-3, is GAGVSQSPSNKVTEKGKDVELRCDPISGHTALYWYRQSLGQGLEFLIYFQGNSAPDKSGLPSDRFSAERTGGSVSTLTIQRTQQEDSAVYLCASSSYTGNTIYFGEGSWLTVV.